The TCR beta chain under discussion was sequenced for a study of cytomegalovirus exposure and HLA in healthy donors. 13 Jbeta primers and 60 Vbeta primers were used for the PCR. The protocol was immunoSEQ multiplex PCR, while the TCRdb copy is restricted to in-frame clones and leaves out a portion. The sample yields about 110,000 clones, 70% to 85% seen once. The table lists this clone with a count of one. When sampled, the donors appeared nominally healthy, though they likely had unrecorded immune exposures. This sequence was found in a human donor in good health. The specimen sequenced was PBMCs.

The CDR3 DNA sequence: TGCGCCAGCAGCTCTGGGGATGGTCGGGGGAGAACTGAAGCTTTCTTT. Its translation: CASSSGDGRGRTEAFF. The chain is built from TRBV5-1 and TRBJ1-1; D might be TRBD1 (5 bases). Germline values: CDR1 SGHRS, CDR2 YFSETQ. The CDR3 loop spans 16 amino acids. The V gene lost 3 bases and the J gene lost 5 bases, with 20 bases spanning the gap.